These T cell receptor beta chains were read from a single sample in a study of Ad26.COV2.S vaccination and SARS-CoV-2 variants. Produced via immunoSEQ multiplex PCR; TCRdb's table is partial and in-frame only. Among 430,000 or so clones listed, 89% were seen once. Sequences were derived from peripheral blood, sampled in a trial of Ad26.COV2.S vaccine versus placebo. The receptors shown here come from a person aged 18 to 65 who received the Ad26.COV2.S COVID-19 vaccine or a placebo. Both conserved end residues are part of each CDR3. Fields, in order: clone size, D gene, V gene, CDR3 length, J gene, CDR3 protein, CDR3 DNA. The D gene is left open where the match is weak. Clone sizes are given selectively: once, few, many, or a class where the clone is expanded.

few	-	TRBV21-1	17	TRBJ1-5	CASSRDPGQLINQPQHF	TGTGCCAGCAGCAGGGACCCGGGACAGTTGATCAATCAGCCCCAGCATTTT
-	-	TRBV12-3/TRBV12-4	11	TRBJ1-2	CASNRGYGYTF	TGTGCCAGCAACCGAGGGTATGGCTACACCTTC
-	TRBD1	TRBV28	16	TRBJ1-5	CASRPTGGYGNQPQHF	TGTGCCAGCAGGCCAACAGGGGGATATGGCAATCAGCCCCAGCATTTT
-	-	TRBV5-5	13	TRBJ1-1	CASRGGANTEAFF	TGTGCCAGCAGAGGGGGGGCGAACACTGAAGCTTTCTTT
once	TRBD2	TRBV4-2	16	TRBJ2-5	CASSQGVAGPGETQYF	TGTGCCAGCAGCCAAGGTGTAGCGGGCCCCGGGGAGACCCAGTACTTC
-	TRBD1	TRBV19	17	TRBJ1-5	CASSTTGQGAFNQPQHF	TGTGCCAGTAGTACAACCGGACAGGGGGCTTTCAATCAGCCCCAGCATTTT
-	-	TRBV5-4	14	TRBJ2-5	CASSLDREQETQYF	TGTGCCAGCAGCTTGGACAGGGAGCAAGAGACCCAGTACTTC
-	TRBD2	TRBV29-1	15	TRBJ2-1	CSVGLGLANYNEQFF	TGCAGCGTTGGGCTGGGACTAGCGAACTACAATGAGCAGTTCTTC
-	-	TRBV4-3	14	TRBJ2-5	CASSQRGPGETQYF	TGCGCCAGCAGCCAAAGGGGACCCGGGGAGACCCAGTACTTC
-	-	TRBV2	12	TRBJ2-5	CASSEGFLTQYF	TGTGCCAGCAGTGAAGGGTTCTTGACCCAGTACTTC
-	TRBD2	TRBV5-6	18	TRBJ2-4	CASSWRTGFSGLENIQYF	TGTGCCAGCAGCTGGCGGACTGGTTTTTCGGGACTAGAGAACATTCAGTACTTC
-	TRBD2	TRBV28	13	TRBJ2-1	CASTGGPLNEQFF	TGTGCCAGCACGGGGGGGCCGCTCAATGAGCAGTTCTTC
-	TRBD2	TRBV7-2	17	TRBJ2-1	CASTSRGGGSSYNEQFF	TGTGCCAGCACCTCCCGGGGCGGGGGGAGCTCCTACAATGAGCAGTTCTTC
-	-	TRBV20-1	15	TRBJ2-1	CSASWGVAVNNEQFF	TGCAGTGCTAGTTGGGGGGTAGCGGTAAACAATGAGCAGTTCTTC
-	-	TRBV12-5	14	TRBJ1-5	CASGLTGGYQPQHF	TGTGCTAGTGGTTTGACGGGGGGCTATCAGCCCCAGCATTTT
few	-	TRBV7-9	14	TRBJ2-7	CASSLGPFTYEQYF	TGTGCCAGCAGCTTAGGCCCATTCACCTACGAGCAGTACTTC
-	TRBD2	TRBV15	15	TRBJ2-3	CATSRGGSSTDTQYF	TGTGCCACCAGCCGGGGGGGATCTAGCACAGATACGCAGTATTTT
once	-	TRBV11-1	15	TRBJ2-1	CASSQKKDGYNEQFF	TGTGCCAGCAGCCAGAAGAAAGACGGGTACAATGAGCAGTTCTTC
-	TRBD1	TRBV7-2	16	TRBJ1-3	CASSLAPTGEGNTIYF	TGTGCCAGCAGCTTAGCCCCGACAGGGGAAGGAAACACCATATATTTT
-	-	TRBV18	19	TRBJ2-2	CASSPTALGAPPRTGELFF	TGTGCCAGCTCACCAACAGCCTTGGGGGCCCCCCCGAGGACCGGGGAGCTGTTTTTT
-	-	TRBV6-5	14	TRBJ1-1	CASSYYGVNTEAFF	TGTGCCAGCAGTTACTACGGGGTGAACACTGAAGCTTTCTTT
-	-	TRBV19	17	TRBJ1-4	CASSIIDSDPPNEKLFF	TGTGCCAGTAGTATAATCGACTCCGACCCACCTAATGAAAAACTGTTTTTT
-	-	TRBV7-3	11	TRBJ1-6	CASSGVTPLHF	TGTGCCAGCAGCGGGGTCACACCCCTCCACTTT
-	-	TRBV4-1	17	TRBJ1-6	CASSQDRNRGLGSPLHF	TGCGCCAGCAGCCAAGATAGAAACCGGGGGCTAGGTTCACCCCTCCACTTT
-	-	TRBV5-1	14	TRBJ2-7	CASTPEGHNYEQYF	TGCGCCAGCACCCCAGAGGGGCATAACTACGAGCAGTACTTC
-	TRBD1	TRBV25-1	17	TRBJ2-1	CASSEFEGTGWGNEQFF	TGTGCCAGCAGTGAATTCGAAGGGACAGGGTGGGGCAATGAGCAGTTCTTC
-	-	TRBV4-3	14	TRBJ1-6	CASSQEVKDSILHF	TGCGCCAGCAGCCAAGAGGTTAAGGACAGTATCCTCCACTTT
-	TRBD2	TRBV5-1	17	TRBJ2-3	CASSLEKSSGVADTQYF	TGCGCCAGCAGCTTGGAGAAATCTAGCGGGGTGGCAGATACGCAGTATTTT
-	-	TRBV15	15	TRBJ2-3	CATSRRTLPADTQYF	TGTGCCACCAGCAGGCGGACTTTGCCCGCAGATACGCAGTATTTT
-	-	TRBV5-1	15	TRBJ1-2	CASSLGDRDLYGYTF	TGCGCCAGCAGCTTGGGGGACCGGGACCTCTATGGCTACACCTTC
-	TRBD2	TRBV4-2	17	TRBJ2-1	CASSQERAGTGYNEQFF	TGTGCCAGCAGCCAAGAGAGAGCGGGAACGGGGTACAATGAGCAGTTCTTC
-	TRBD1	TRBV19	14	TRBJ2-7	CASSYTGGPYEQYF	TGTGCCAGTAGTTACACAGGGGGCCCCTACGAGCAGTACTTC
-	TRBD1	TRBV11-1	16	TRBJ2-2	CASSPTGQTNTGELFF	TGTGCCAGCAGCCCGACGGGACAGACGAACACCGGGGAGCTGTTTTTT
-	TRBD1	TRBV3-1/TRBV3-2	11	TRBJ1-4	CASSQGTGMFF	TGTGCCAGCAGCCAAGGGACAGGGATGTTTTTT
-	-	TRBV4-3	17	TRBJ1-4	CASSHLGDGLSNEKLFF	TGCGCCAGCAGTCACCTTGGGGACGGCCTCTCGAATGAAAAACTGTTTTTT
-	-	TRBV19	13	TRBJ1-3	CASSVISGNTIYF	TGTGCCAGTAGTGTGATCTCTGGAAACACCATATATTTT
-	TRBD1	TRBV4-3	13	TRBJ1-4	CASGTGRGEKLFF	TGCGCCAGCGGGACAGGGAGAGGTGAAAAACTGTTTTTT
once	-	TRBV6-5	13	TRBJ1-1	CASSANLQGGAFF	TGTGCCAGCAGCGCAAACCTACAGGGTGGAGCTTTCTTT
-	TRBD2	TRBV5-1	14	TRBJ2-3	CARDPGGGTDTQYF	TGCGCCCGCGACCCGGGGGGGGGCACAGATACGCAGTATTTT
-	-	TRBV4-2	15	TRBJ1-2	CASSHPSVGERGYTF	TGTGCCAGCAGCCACCCAAGCGTCGGGGAAAGAGGCTACACCTTC
-	-	TRBV2	12	TRBJ2-1	CASSDEWSEQFF	TGTGCCAGCAGTGATGAGTGGAGTGAGCAGTTCTTC
once	TRBD1	TRBV6-2/TRBV6-3	18	TRBJ1-1	CASSYPTGGRGMNTEAFF	TGTGCCAGCAGTTACCCTACAGGGGGTCGAGGGATGAACACTGAAGCTTTCTTT
-	TRBD2	TRBV10-1	16	TRBJ2-1	CASRDSGRATYNEQFF	TGCGCCAGCAGGGATAGCGGGAGGGCTACCTACAATGAGCAGTTCTTC
-	-	TRBV9	13	TRBJ2-3	CASSNRDIHTQYF	TGTGCCAGCAGCAATCGGGACATCCATACGCAGTATTTT
-	-	TRBV7-6	17	TRBJ1-1	CASSQIGTPRAGTEAFF	TGTGCCAGCAGCCAAATCGGGACACCCCGCGCAGGGACTGAAGCTTTCTTT
-	-	TRBV19	15	TRBJ1-6	CASSISWATWGALHF	TGTGCCAGTAGTATCAGTTGGGCCACGTGGGGGGCCCTCCACTTT
-	-	TRBV7-9	13	TRBJ1-4	CASNDQNGEKLFF	TGTGCCAGCAACGATCAAAATGGAGAAAAACTGTTTTTT
-	-	TRBV6-2/TRBV6-3	14	TRBJ1-5	CASSYSAENQPQHF	TGTGCCAGCAGTTACTCTGCGGAGAATCAGCCCCAGCATTTT
-	TRBD1	TRBV5-1	17	TRBJ1-2	CASSLDGQGASRGGYTF	TGCGCCAGCAGCTTGGATGGACAGGGGGCTTCTAGGGGTGGCTACACCTTC